A selection of T cell receptor beta chains follows, all from one sample in a study of shared clonotypes between healthy human individuals. The method was immunoSEQ multiplex PCR; TCRdb's version includes in-frame clones alone and lacks a portion of them. The sample includes roughly 1,800,000 clones, just under 95% of them seen just once. Specimen: naive CD8+ T cells sorted from blood. The receptors derive from a man between 18 and 35 years old in good health. Each CDR3 is given with its conserved first and last residue. A D gene is named only where the DNA matches it firmly. Expanded clones are given a class, and other clones once, few, many or no size at all.

D	size	V	J	CDR3	DNA
TRBD2	.	TRBV18	TRBJ2-1	CASSPLTSSAEQFF	TGTGCCAGCTCACCGCTGACTAGCTCGGCGGAGCAGTTCTTC
.	.	TRBV7-9	TRBJ1-4	CASSLIPGRLFF	TGTGCCAGCAGCTTAATCCCAGGGCGACTGTTTTTT
TRBD1	.	TRBV9	TRBJ1-2	CASSGLEGQGIF	TGTGCCAGCAGCGGGCTCGAGGGACAGGGGATCTTC
TRBD2	.	TRBV9	TRBJ2-7	CASSPDSGTTSYEQYF	TGTGCCAGCAGCCCGGACTCCGGGACTACGTCCTACGAGCAGTACTTC
.	.	TRBV9	TRBJ2-7	CASSVGGASEQYF	TGTGCCAGCAGCGTAGGGGGAGCGTCCGAGCAGTACTTC
TRBD2	.	TRBV4-1	TRBJ2-7	CASSQSLAGTYEQYF	TGCGCCAGCAGCCAATCGCTAGCGGGAACCTACGAGCAGTACTTC
.	.	TRBV5-3	TRBJ2-4	CARKGMGHGKNIQYF	TGTGCCAGAAAAGGGATGGGGCACGGGAAAAACATTCAGTACTTC
.	once	TRBV5-6	TRBJ2-7	CASSPSGTAYEQYF	TGTGCCAGCAGCCCCTCTGGGACCGCCTACGAGCAGTACTTC
TRBD1	.	TRBV7-9	TRBJ2-1	CASSLHEGASYNEQFF	TGTGCCAGCAGCTTACACGAGGGGGCCTCCTACAATGAGCAGTTCTTC
TRBD2	.	TRBV23-1	TRBJ2-7	CASSHLGSSGILKPSYEQYF	TGCGCCAGCAGTCATTTAGGGTCTAGCGGGATTCTTAAGCCGTCCTACGAGCAGTACTTC
TRBD2	.	TRBV6-1	TRBJ2-7	CASSGGTSEQYF	TGTGCCAGCAGTGGGGGGACTAGCGAGCAGTACTTC
TRBD2	once	TRBV30	TRBJ2-3	CAWSVFLGGLDTQYF	TGTGCCTGGAGTGTTTTCCTGGGAGGGCTAGATACGCAGTATTTT
.	.	TRBV7-6	TRBJ2-2	CASSLVSAHMNTGELFF	TGTGCCAGCAGCTTAGTCTCGGCCCATATGAACACCGGGGAGCTGTTTTTT
.	.	TRBV19	TRBJ2-1	CASSLRDGGYNEQFF	TGTGCCAGTAGTCTCCGGGACGGCGGTTACAATGAGCAGTTCTTC
.	.	TRBV4-1	TRBJ2-7	CASSRPRDGGYEQYF	TGCGCCAGCAGCCGACCAAGGGACGGTGGCTACGAGCAGTACTTC
.	.	TRBV14	TRBJ2-7	CASSQDEGANEQYF	TGTGCCAGCAGCCAAGATGAAGGGGCTAACGAGCAGTACTTC
.	.	TRBV5-6	TRBJ1-2	CASSLRSNYGYTF	TGTGCCAGCAGCTTGCGGTCTAACTATGGCTACACCTTC
TRBD2	once	TRBV7-2	TRBJ2-1	CASSSGLAGYNEQFF	TGTGCCAGCAGCTCCGGACTAGCGGGATACAATGAGCAGTTCTTC